Shown below are 17 T cell receptor beta chains from a single sample sequenced in a study of tumor-infiltrating T cells and Merkel cell polyomavirus. Study summary: CD8+ T cells recognized the Merkel cell polyomavirus KLL epitope.

Every patient's tumor was robustly positive for Merkel cell polyomavirus Large T antigen on immunohistochemistry. Measured with immunoSEQ multiplex PCR; TCRdb has only the in-frame clones, and not every one. Of around 25,000 clones listed, around 90% were seen once; the top ten hold roughly 2.7%. Sequencing was performed on lymph node tissue. The receptors were gathered from a man in his forties or fifties with Merkel cell carcinoma.

The chain combines TRBV2 with TRBJ1-5; the D is unclear. Trimming removed 0 bases at V and 11 bases at J, with 14 bases between. Germline V lookup: CDR1 SNHLY, CDR2 FYNNEI. This CDR3 spans 14 amino acids. The CDR3 coding sequence is TGTGCCAGCAGTGAAGCGCCCGAGGTTCTTTCCCAGCATTTT. This gives the protein CASSEAPEVLSQHF.

J is TRBJ2-7 and V is TRBV2; D possibly corresponds to TRBD1 (5 bases). This CDR3 is built from 14 residues. Deletions cut 1 base from V and 0 bases from J, with 7 bases between. Germline-derived CDR1 and CDR2 are SNHLY and FYNNEI. The CDR3 nucleotides are TGTGCCAGCAGTGAAGGGGGCCTCTCCTACGAGCAGTACTTC. Protein sequence: CASSEGGLSYEQYF. Looking up the rest from reference TRBV2 and TRBJ2-7 gives the full variable domain: EPEVTQTPSHQVTQMGQEVILRCVPISNHLYFYWYRQILGQKVEFLVSFYNNEISEKSEIFDDQFSVERPDGSNFTLKIRSTKLEDSAMYFCASSEGGLSYEQYFGPGTRLTVT.

The gene calls are TRBV4-3 and TRBJ1-5; the D is unclear. The CDR3 consists of 15 residues. Deletions cut 0 bases from V and 3 bases from J, with 9 bases between. CDR1 and CDR2 (germline): LGHNA, YSLEER. The DNA for the CDR3 is TGCGCCAGCAGCCAAGATGGGCAGATCAATCAGCCCCAGCATTTT. Its protein is CASSQDGQINQPQHF.

The chain employs TRBV7-2 and TRBJ2-5; 11 positions match TRBD1. This CDR3 is 14 amino acids long. Germline trimming cut 5 bases from V and 5 bases from J; bases unmatched to any gene: 4. Per germline, CDR1 SGHTA and CDR2 FQGNSA. As DNA, the CDR3 is TGTGCCAGCAGCCCCGGACAGGGGGCGGAGACCCAGTACTTC. As protein: CASSPGQGAETQYF.

The V and J genes are TRBV7-2 and TRBJ2-1, with D maybe TRBD1 (5 bases). Per the germline V gene, CDR1 is SGHTA and CDR2 is FQGNSA. Trimming took off 1 base at V and 6 bases at J, with 10 bases between the two ends. The CDR3 is 14 amino acids. The CDR3: CASSLGGSPNEQFF. The CDR3 nucleotides read TGTGCCAGCAGCTTAGGGGGCAGCCCCAATGAGCAGTTCTTC.

This chain uses TRBV27 with TRBJ1-2; TRBD1 matches at 10 bases. The ends lost 3 bases at V and 8 bases at J; junction bases unmatched: 12. Per germline, CDR1 MNHEY and CDR2 SMNVEV (reference sequence). The CDR3 consists of 16 residues. The CDR3 sequence is CASSLTGGRGRKGYTF. CDR3 in DNA: TGTGCCAGCAGTTTGACAGGGGGCAGGGGGAGAAAGGGCTACACCTTC.

The table lists this clone with a count of one. V gene TRBV7-9 combines with J gene TRBJ2-7; 8 bases are a match to TRBD1. The V segment lost 5 bases and the J segment 3 bases; nucleotides outside the gene matches: 9. This CDR3 comprises 15 residues. Germline values: CDR1 SEHNR, CDR2 FQNEAQ (reference sequence). The CDR3: CASSEDRVKVYEQYF. The CDR3 DNA reads as TGTGCCAGCAGCGAGGACAGGGTTAAAGTCTACGAGCAGTACTTC.

J is TRBJ1-1 and V is TRBV6-5; 8 bases are shared with TRBD1. There are 13 residues in the CDR3. The germline gives CDR1 MNHEY, CDR2 SVGAGI. Trimming cost V 7 bases and J 6 bases; bases outside gene matches: 7. The CDR3 region is CASKTGGHSEAFF. In DNA, the CDR3 is TGTGCCAGCAAAACAGGGGGGCACTCTGAAGCTTTCTTT.

This clone was seen only a few times. The chain links TRBV5-6 to TRBJ2-7; D gene uncertain. The V end was cut by 5 bases, the J end by 5 bases, with 8 bases between. The CDR3 has 11 residues. Germline loops: CDR1 SGHDT, CDR2 YYEEEE. The DNA of the CDR3 is TGTGCCAGCAGTCTCTTCGACGAGCAGTACTTC. This translates into CASSLFDEQYF.

This clone is a singleton in its sample. V and J are TRBV27 and TRBJ2-5; 14 bases align to TRBD2. The length of the CDR3 is 16 residues. Germline CDR1 is MNHEY and CDR2 is SMNVEV (reference sequence). The ends lost 3 bases at V and 7 bases at J; junction bases unmatched: 7. The CDR3 sequence is CASSLATSGRAGTQYF. The CDR3 region has the DNA TGTGCCAGCAGTTTGGCGACTAGCGGGAGGGCAGGGACCCAGTACTTC.

J is TRBJ2-3 and V is TRBV5-1; 9 bases are shared with TRBD2. CDR3 length equals 16 residues. With 2 bases clipped from V and 3 bases from J, the junction kept 7 bases outside the gene matches. The germline gives CDR1 SGHRS, CDR2 YFSETQ. The CDR3 sequence is CASSLIRGGETDTQYF. The CDR3 bases are TGCGCCAGCAGCTTAATACGCGGGGGGGAAACAGATACGCAGTATTTT.

This rearrangement joins TRBV18 to TRBJ2-7; D remains unclear. Germline V CDR1 and CDR2: KGHSH, LQKENI. CDR3 length equals 13 residues. V shed 6 bases and J shed 2 bases, with 11 bases lying between them. DNA for the CDR3: TGTGCCAGCTCTGAGTCGATGGCCTACGAGCAGTACTTC. It is translated as CASSESMAYEQYF. Using reference TRBV18 and TRBJ2-7 for the parts outside the CDR3, the full variable domain is NAGVMQNPRHLVRRRGQEARLRCSPMKGHSHVYWYRQLPEEGLKFMVYLQKENIIDESGMPKERFSAEFPKEGPSILRIQQVVRGDSAAYFCASSESMAYEQYFGPGTRLTVT.

The chain is built from TRBV11-1 and TRBJ1-2; TRBD1 aligns across 12 bases. Trimming removed 5 bases from V and 8 bases from J; junction bases left unmatched: 9. The germline V gene encodes CDR1 SGHAT and CDR2 FQDESV (reference sequence). CDR3 length equals 15 residues. The CDR3 region is CASSRGTGGGWGYTF. The CDR3 DNA reads as TGTGCCAGCAGCCGCGGGACAGGGGGCGGTTGGGGCTACACCTTC.

The gene calls are TRBV9 and TRBJ2-3; 8 bases agree with TRBD1. This CDR3 is 15 amino acids long. The trim removed 2 bases at V and 4 bases at J, leaving 6 bases unmatched. CDR1 and CDR2 (germline): SGDLS, YYNGEE. The CDR3 loop reads CASSVGQGAADTQYF. Here the CDR3 DNA reads TGTGCCAGCAGCGTGGGCCAGGGGGCGGCAGATACGCAGTATTTT.

The chain uses TRBV7-9 and TRBJ2-5; 12 nucleotides align to TRBD2. J gave up 2 bases and V 1 base, and 8 bases lay outside the gene matches. This CDR3 region has 18 residues. Per the germline V gene, CDR1 is SEHNR and CDR2 is FQNEAQ (reference sequence). The CDR3 reads CASSLGGLAGTIQETQYF. Written as DNA, the CDR3 is TGTGCCAGCAGCTTAGGAGGACTAGCGGGAACTATACAAGAGACCCAGTACTTC.

The chain joins TRBV7-9 to TRBJ2-3, with 7 nucleotides matching TRBD2. Trimming cost V 1 base and J 5 bases; bases outside gene matches: 3. The CDR3 spans 14 residues. Germline CDR1 reads SEHNR; CDR2 reads FQNEAQ (reference sequence). The CDR3 DNA reads TGTGCCAGCAGCTTAGGCGGGGGTTTAGATACGCAGTATTTT. Translation gives CASSLGGGLDTQYF.

This rearrangement joins TRBV5-8 to TRBJ2-3, with D tentatively TRBD2 (6 bases). This CDR3 has 15 amino acids. Trimming shortened V by 3 bases and J by 3 bases, and 14 bases separated the two germline ends. Germline assignment: CDR1 SGHTS and CDR2 YDEGEE. CDR3 loop: CASSSGTQRTDTQYF. The CDR3 nucleotides are TGTGCCAGCAGCTCGGGGACTCAGAGGACAGATACGCAGTATTTT.